This T cell receptor (beta chain) was captured in a study of blood T cell repertoires in COVID-19. Study context: Samples came from the United States, Italy and Spain, spanning acute and convalescent COVID-19. Sample material is recorded as cDNA or gDNA derived from T cells, B-cell-depleted T cells, or PBMCs.

The length of the CDR3 is 15 residues. The V gene's germline CDR1 is MDHEN and CDR2 SYDVKM. The ends lost 4 bases at V and 6 bases at J; junction bases unmatched: 10. How the authors handled the data: Estimation of nucleated cell counts relied on the amplification of reference gene primers. Method: immunoSEQ multiplex PCR; TCRdb's copy keeps in-frame clones and lacks some. Clone size and the V and J calls come from that table; the DNA yielded D and trimming. The sample contains more than 110,000 clones, roughly four fifths of which appear only once. The rearrangement joins TRBV28 to TRBJ1-2, with TRBD1 matching 8 bases. Material for sequencing was peripheral blood. This receptor was taken from a man older than 75 with acute or convalescent COVID-19. CDR3 loop: CASSYNLQGVNGYTF. The CDR3 coding sequence is TGTGCCAGCAGTTACAATCTACAGGGGGTTAATGGCTACACCTTC.